Each of the 3 T cell receptor beta chains below was sequenced from the same sample in a study of T cells after yellow fever vaccination (dated by TCRdb to about 2019). Preparation of the library involved 5' RACE. These reads were obtained on an Illumina NovaSeq 6000. TCRdb passed the public sequencing reads through fastp at Q25 and MiXCR, retaining productive beta sequences. Every CDR3 protein is listed once, alongside the most common genes and DNA of its rows. The sample table holds about 300,000 distinct CDR3 sequences, of which 3% to 4.5% were seen once. The ten largest clonotypes hold around 24% of the sample. Read against the paper, the sample's treatment or condition label means: live attenuated yellow fever vaccine strain. The sequenced sample was PBMCs, obtained 5 days after the yellow fever booster vaccination. These receptors came from a man younger than 30 who received the YFV17D yellow fever vaccine.

This clonotype has ten or more counts. The J gene is TRBJ2-7, the V gene TRBV12-3 or TRBV12-4; D possibly matches TRBD1 or TRBD2 (5 bases each). There are 14 residues in the CDR3. V shed 7 bases and J shed 3 bases, with 16 bases lying between them. CDR3 amino acids: CASICRDGYYEQYF. The CDR3 DNA is TGTGCCAGCATTTGCCGGGACGGATACTACGAGCAGTACTTC.

This clonotype was picked up a small number of times. The chain recombines TRBV7-9 with TRBJ2-1; a weak D match, TRBD1 (7 bases). This CDR3 is 16 amino acids long. V gave up 0 bases and J gave up 6 bases, with 15 bases separating them. Germline V gene sequence: CDR1 SEHNR, CDR2 FQNEAQ (reference sequence). The chain's CDR3 is CASSLAVWQGGNEQFF. The DNA of the CDR3 is TGTGCCAGCAGCTTAGCGGTATGGCAGGGGGGCAATGAGCAGTTCTTC.

In this sample, this clonotype turned up many times. The genes are TRBV5-1 and TRBJ1-2; 8 bases are shared with TRBD1. CDR1 is SGHRS and CDR2 is YFSETQ in the germline V gene. CDR3 length equals 15 residues. With 0 bases clipped from V and 8 bases from J, the junction kept 9 bases outside the gene matches. The CDR3 loop is CASSLEIGQGGGYTF. CDR3 in DNA: TGCGCCAGCAGCTTGGAAATCGGACAGGGAGGCGGCTACACCTTC.